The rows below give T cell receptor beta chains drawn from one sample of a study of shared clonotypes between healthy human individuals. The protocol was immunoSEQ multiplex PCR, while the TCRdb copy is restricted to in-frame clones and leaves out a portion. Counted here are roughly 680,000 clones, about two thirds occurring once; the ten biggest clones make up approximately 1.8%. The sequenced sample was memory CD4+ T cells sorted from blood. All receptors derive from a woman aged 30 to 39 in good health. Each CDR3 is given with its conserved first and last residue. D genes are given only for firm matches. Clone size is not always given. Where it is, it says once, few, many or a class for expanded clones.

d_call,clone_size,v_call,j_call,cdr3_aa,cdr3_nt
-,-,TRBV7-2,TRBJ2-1,CASNPGSSYNEQFF,TGTGCCAGCAACCCCGGGAGCTCCTACAATGAGCAGTTCTTC
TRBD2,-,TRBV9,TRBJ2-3,CASSPPGLAGADTQYF,TGTGCCAGCAGCCCCCCCGGACTAGCGGGAGCCGATACGCAGTATTTT
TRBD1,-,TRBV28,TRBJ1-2,CASSPRTGNYGYTF,TGTGCCAGCAGCCCCAGGACAGGCAACTATGGCTACACCTTC
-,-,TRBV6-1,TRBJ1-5,CASTDRVNQPQHF,TGTGCCAGCACGGACAGAGTCAATCAGCCCCAGCATTTT
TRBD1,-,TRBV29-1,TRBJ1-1,CSVEARQGAGTEAFF,TGCAGCGTTGAAGCCCGACAGGGGGCAGGGACTGAAGCTTTCTTT
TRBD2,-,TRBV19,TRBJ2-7,CASSSGLAGVGEQYF,TGTGCCAGTAGTTCCGGACTAGCGGGAGTGGGGGAGCAGTACTTC
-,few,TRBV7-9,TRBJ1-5,CASSVGASNQPQHF,TGTGCCAGCAGCGTGGGGGCTAGCAATCAGCCCCAGCATTTT
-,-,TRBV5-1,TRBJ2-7,CASSLGGFVSYEQYF,TGCGCCAGCAGCTTGGGGGGGTTTGTGTCCTACGAGCAGTACTTC
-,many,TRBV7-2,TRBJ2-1,CASGGNEQFF,TGTGCCAGCGGAGGAAATGAGCAGTTCTTC
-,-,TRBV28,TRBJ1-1,CASSTGTMNTEAFF,TGTGCCAGCAGCACCGGGACAATGAACACTGAAGCTTTCTTT
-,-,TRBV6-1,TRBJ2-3,CASEVVWYTDTQYF,TGTGCCAGCGAGGTTGTATGGTATACAGATACGCAGTATTTT
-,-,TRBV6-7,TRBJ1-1,CATRLNDTEAFF,TGTGCCACACGGCTAAATGACACTGAAGCTTTCTTT
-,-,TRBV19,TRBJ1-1,CASSIYQTNEAFF,TGTGCCAGTAGTATATACCAGACCAATGAAGCTTTCTTT
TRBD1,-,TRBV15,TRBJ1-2,CATSRDRGLVYGYTF,TGTGCCACCAGCAGGGACAGGGGGCTGGTATATGGCTACACCTTC
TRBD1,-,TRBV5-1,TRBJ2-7,CASSLGTGDLEQYF,TGCGCCAGCAGCCTGGGGACAGGTGACCTCGAGCAGTACTTC
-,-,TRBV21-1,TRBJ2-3,CARRNRRRETDTQYF,TGTGCCAGGAGAAACCGGCGTAGGGAAACAGATACGCAGTATTTT